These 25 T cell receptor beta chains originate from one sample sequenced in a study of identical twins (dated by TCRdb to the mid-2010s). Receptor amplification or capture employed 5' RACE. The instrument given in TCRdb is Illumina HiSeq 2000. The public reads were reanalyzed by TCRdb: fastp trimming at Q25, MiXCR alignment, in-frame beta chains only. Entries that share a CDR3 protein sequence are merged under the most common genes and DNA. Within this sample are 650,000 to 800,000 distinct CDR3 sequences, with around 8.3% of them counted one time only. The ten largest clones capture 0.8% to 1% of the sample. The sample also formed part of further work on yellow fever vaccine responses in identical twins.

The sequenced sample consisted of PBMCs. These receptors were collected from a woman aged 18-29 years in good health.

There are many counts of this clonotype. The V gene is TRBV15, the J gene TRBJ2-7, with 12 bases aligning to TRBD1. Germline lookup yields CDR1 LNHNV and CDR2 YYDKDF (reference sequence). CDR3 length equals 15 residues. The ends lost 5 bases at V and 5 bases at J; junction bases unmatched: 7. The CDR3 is CATSRRDRGLNEQYF. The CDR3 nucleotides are TGTGCCACCAGCCGCCGGGACAGGGGGCTAAACGAGCAGTACTTC.

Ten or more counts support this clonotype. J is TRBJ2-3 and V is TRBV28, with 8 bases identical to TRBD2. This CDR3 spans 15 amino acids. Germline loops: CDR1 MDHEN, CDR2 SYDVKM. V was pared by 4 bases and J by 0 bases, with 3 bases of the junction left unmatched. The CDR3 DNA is TGTGCCAGCAGTTCCCGGGGGGGAAGCACAGATACGCAGTATTTT. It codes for CASSSRGGSTDTQYF.

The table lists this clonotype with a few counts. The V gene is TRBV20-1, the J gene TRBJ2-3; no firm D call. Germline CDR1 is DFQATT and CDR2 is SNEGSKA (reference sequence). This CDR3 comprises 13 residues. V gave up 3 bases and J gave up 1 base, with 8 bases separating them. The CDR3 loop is CSARSLGTDTQYF. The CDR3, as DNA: TGCAGTGCTAGGTCTTTGGGCACAGATACGCAGTATTTT.

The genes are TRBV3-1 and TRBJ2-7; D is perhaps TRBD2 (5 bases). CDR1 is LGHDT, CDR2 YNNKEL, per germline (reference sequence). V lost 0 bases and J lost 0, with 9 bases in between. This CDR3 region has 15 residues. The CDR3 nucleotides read TGTGCCAGCAGCCAAGAGAGGGATCCCTCCTACGAGCAGTACTTC. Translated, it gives CASSQERDPSYEQYF.

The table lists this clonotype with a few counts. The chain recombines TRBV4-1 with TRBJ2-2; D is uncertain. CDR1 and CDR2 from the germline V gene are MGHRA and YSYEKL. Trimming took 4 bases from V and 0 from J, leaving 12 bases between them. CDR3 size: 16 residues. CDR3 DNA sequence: TGCGCCAGCAGCCCTGTTTCCCAGACGAACACCGGGGAGCTGTTTTTT. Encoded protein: CASSPVSQTNTGELFF.

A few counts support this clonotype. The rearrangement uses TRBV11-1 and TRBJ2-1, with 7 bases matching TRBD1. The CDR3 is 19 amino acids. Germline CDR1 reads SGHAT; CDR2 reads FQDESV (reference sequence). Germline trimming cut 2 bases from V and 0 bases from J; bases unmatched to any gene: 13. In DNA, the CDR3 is TGTGCCAGCAGCTTATTTGGACAGGCCAGAGCCTTCTCCTACAATGAGCAGTTCTTC. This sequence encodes CASSLFGQARAFSYNEQFF.

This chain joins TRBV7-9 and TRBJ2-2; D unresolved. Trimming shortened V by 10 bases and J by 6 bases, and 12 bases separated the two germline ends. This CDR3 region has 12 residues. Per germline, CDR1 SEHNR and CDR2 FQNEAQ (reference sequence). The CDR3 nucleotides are TGTGCCATTACCCCGAATCCCGGGGAGCTGTTTTTT. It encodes CAITPNPGELFF.

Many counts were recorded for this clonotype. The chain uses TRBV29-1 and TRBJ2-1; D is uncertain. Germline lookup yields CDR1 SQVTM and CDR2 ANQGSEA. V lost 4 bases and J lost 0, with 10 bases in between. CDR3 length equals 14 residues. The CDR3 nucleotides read TGCAGCGTTGGCTCACTTAGCTCCTACAATGAGCAGTTCTTC. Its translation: CSVGSLSSYNEQFF.

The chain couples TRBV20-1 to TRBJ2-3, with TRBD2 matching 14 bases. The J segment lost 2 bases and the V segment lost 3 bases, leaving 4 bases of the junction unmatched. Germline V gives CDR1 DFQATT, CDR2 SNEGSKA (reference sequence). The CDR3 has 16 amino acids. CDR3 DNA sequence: TGCAGTGCTAGTCCGGGACTAGCGGGGGTCACAGATACGCAGTATTTT. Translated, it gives CSASPGLAGVTDTQYF.

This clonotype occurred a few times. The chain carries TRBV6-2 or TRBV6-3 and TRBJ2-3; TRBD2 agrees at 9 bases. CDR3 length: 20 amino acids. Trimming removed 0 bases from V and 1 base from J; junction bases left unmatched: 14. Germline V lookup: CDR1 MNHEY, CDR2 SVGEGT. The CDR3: CASSYSIPSGTGERTDTQYF. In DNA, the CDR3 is TGTGCCAGCAGTTACTCGATTCCTAGCGGGACGGGTGAACGCACAGATACGCAGTATTTT.

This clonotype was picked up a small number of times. CDR3 region: CSATRQGGKTYEQYF. CDR3 sequence (DNA): TGCAGTGCTACCCGACAGGGGGGGAAGACCTACGAGCAGTACTTC. This chain links TRBV20-1 with TRBJ2-7; 9 nucleotides match TRBD1. The CDR3 runs 15 residues. Germline assignment: CDR1 DFQATT and CDR2 SNEGSKA (reference sequence). J lost 2 bases, V lost 4 bases, and 9 bases had no gene match.

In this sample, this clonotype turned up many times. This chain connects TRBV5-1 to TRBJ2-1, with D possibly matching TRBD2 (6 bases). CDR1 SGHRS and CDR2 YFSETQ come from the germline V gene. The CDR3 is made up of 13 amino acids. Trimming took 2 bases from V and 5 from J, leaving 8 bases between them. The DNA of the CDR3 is TGCGCCAGCAGCTTTGGGGGGAACAATGAGCAGTTCTTC. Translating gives CASSFGGNNEQFF.

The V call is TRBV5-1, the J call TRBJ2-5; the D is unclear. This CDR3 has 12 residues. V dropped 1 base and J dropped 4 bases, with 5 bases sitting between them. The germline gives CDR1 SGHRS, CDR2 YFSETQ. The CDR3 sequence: CASSLKSETQYF. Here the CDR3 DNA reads TGCGCCAGCAGCTTGAAGTCAGAGACCCAGTACTTC.

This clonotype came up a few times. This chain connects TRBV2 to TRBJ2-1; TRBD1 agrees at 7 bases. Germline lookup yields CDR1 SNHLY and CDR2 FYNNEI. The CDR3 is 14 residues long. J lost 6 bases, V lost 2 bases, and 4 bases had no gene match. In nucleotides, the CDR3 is TGTGCCAGCAGTGAAATCAGGGGGATCAATGAGCAGTTCTTC. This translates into CASSEIRGINEQFF.

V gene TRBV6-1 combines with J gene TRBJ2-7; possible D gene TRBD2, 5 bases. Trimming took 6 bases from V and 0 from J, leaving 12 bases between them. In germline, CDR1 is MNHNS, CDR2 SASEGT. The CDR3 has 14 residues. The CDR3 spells CASRIIRDSYEQYF. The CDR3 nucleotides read TGTGCCAGCAGGATCATCCGGGACTCCTACGAGCAGTACTTC.

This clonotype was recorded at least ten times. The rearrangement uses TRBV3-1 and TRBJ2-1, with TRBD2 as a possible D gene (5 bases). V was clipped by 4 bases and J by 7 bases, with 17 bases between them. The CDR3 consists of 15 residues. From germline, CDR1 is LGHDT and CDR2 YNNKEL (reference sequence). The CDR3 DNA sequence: TGTGCCAGCAGCCGCATCCGGGATCCGAGGAATGAGCAGTTCTTC. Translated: CASSRIRDPRNEQFF.

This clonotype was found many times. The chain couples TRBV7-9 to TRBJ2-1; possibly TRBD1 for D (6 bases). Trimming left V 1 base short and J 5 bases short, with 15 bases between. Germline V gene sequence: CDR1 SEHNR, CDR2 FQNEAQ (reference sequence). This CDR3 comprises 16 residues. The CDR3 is CASSLEVWGQDNEQFF. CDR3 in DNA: TGTGCCAGCAGCTTAGAAGTATGGGGGCAAGACAATGAGCAGTTCTTC.

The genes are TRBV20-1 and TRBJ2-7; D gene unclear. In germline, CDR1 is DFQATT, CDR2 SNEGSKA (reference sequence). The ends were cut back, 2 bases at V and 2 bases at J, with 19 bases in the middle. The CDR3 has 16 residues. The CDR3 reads CSARTDPRNPPYEQYF. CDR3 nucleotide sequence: TGCAGTGCTAGAACAGATCCACGGAACCCTCCCTACGAGCAGTACTTC.

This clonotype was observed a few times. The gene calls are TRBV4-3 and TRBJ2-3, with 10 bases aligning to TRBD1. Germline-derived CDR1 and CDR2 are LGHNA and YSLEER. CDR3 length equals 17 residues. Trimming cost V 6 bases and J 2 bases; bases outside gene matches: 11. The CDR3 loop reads CASSANTGTGVTDTQYF. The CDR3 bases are TGCGCCAGCAGTGCAAATACCGGGACAGGGGTCACAGATACGCAGTATTTT.

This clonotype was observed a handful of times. The CDR3 nucleotides are TGTGCCAGCGCCCTTGGGCCCCTAAGCGAGCAGTACTTC. Protein product: CASALGPLSEQYF. The chain joins TRBV6-1 to TRBJ2-7; D remains ambiguous. Germline lookup yields CDR1 MNHNS and CDR2 SASEGT. V was pared by 8 bases and J by 6 bases, with 17 bases between. The CDR3 is 13 amino acids.

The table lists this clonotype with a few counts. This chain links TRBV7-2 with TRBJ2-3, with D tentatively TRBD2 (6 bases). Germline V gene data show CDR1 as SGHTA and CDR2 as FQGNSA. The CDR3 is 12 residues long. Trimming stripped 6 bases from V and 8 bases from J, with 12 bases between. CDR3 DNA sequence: TGTGCCAGCAGGGATACGGGAGTTACGCAGTATTTT. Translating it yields CASRDTGVTQYF.

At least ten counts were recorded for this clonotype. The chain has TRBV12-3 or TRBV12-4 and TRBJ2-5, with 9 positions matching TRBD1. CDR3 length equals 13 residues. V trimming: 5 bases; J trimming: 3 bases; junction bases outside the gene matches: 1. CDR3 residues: CASSGDREETQYF. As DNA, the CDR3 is TGTGCCAGCAGTGGGGACAGGGAAGAGACCCAGTACTTC.

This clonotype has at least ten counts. Here the CDR3 reads CASSVATRTVDTEAFF. CDR3 in DNA: TGTGCCAGCAGCGTAGCTACCCGGACGGTAGACACTGAAGCTTTCTTT. J is TRBJ1-1 and V is TRBV9; D gene unclear. The germline V and J ends were trimmed by 0 bases and 3 bases, with 15 bases remaining between them. The CDR3 extends over 16 amino acids. Germline-derived CDR1 and CDR2 are SGDLS and YYNGEE.

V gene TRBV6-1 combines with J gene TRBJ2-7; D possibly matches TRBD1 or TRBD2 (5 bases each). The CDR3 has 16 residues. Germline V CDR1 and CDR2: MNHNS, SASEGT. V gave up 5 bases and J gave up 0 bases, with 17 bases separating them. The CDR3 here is CASSQAPGPPSYEQYF. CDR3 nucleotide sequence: TGTGCCAGCAGTCAGGCTCCGGGGCCCCCCTCCTACGAGCAGTACTTC.

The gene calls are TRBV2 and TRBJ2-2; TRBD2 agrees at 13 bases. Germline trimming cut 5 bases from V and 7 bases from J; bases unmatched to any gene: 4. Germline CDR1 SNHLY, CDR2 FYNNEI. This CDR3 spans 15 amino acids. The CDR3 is CASSTSGGAYGELFF. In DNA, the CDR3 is TGTGCCAGCAGTACTAGCGGGGGGGCCTACGGGGAGCTGTTTTTT. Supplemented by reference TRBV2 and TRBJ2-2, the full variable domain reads EPEVTQTPSHQVTQMGQEVILRCVPISNHLYFYWYRQILGQKVEFLVSFYNNEISEKSEIFDDQFSVERPDGSNFTLKIRSTKLEDSAMYFCASSTSGGAYGELFFGEGSRLTVL.